This is a list of T cell receptor beta chains from one sample in a study of Graves' ophthalmopathy and Graves' hyperthyroidism. One entry per CDR3 protein, called by TCRdb with MiXCR from the multiplex PCR reads. The data contain 560,000 or so distinct CDR3 sequences, roughly 39% of them singletons. The sample taken for sequencing was peripheral blood or thyroid tissue (not recorded which). These TCRs come from an adult man with Graves' hyperthyroidism. The CDR3 runs from the conserved cysteine through the conserved F or W. D genes are given only for firm matches. Clone size is not always given. Where it is, it says once, few, many or a class for expanded clones.

cdr3_length: 16; clone_size: few; v_call: TRBV27; j_call: TRBJ2-5; d_call: .; cdr3_nt: TGTGCCAGCAGTTTACTCTCTCCGTTGGTCTCAGAGACCCAGTACTTC; cdr3_aa: CASSLLSPLVSETQYF
cdr3_length: 10; clone_size: .; v_call: TRBV2; j_call: TRBJ2-3; d_call: .; cdr3_nt: TGTGCCAGCGAGGTTTCGACGCAGTATTTT; cdr3_aa: CASEVSTQYF
cdr3_length: 15; clone_size: .; v_call: TRBV25-1; j_call: TRBJ2-3; d_call: .; cdr3_nt: TGTGCCAGCAGTGAGTTCAGGGGACCCGCAGATACGCAGTATTTT; cdr3_aa: CASSEFRGPADTQYF
cdr3_length: 19; clone_size: many; v_call: TRBV2; j_call: TRBJ1-5; d_call: .; cdr3_nt: TGTGCCAGCAGTGAAGAAGGGGGGATAAGTGGAGGGAGCAATCAGCCCCAGCATTTT; cdr3_aa: CASSEEGGISGGSNQPQHF
cdr3_length: 11; clone_size: .; v_call: TRBV20-1; j_call: TRBJ2-2; d_call: .; cdr3_nt: TGCAGTGCTAGGGGCTCCGGGGAGCTGTTTTTT; cdr3_aa: CSARGSGELFF
cdr3_length: 14; clone_size: many; v_call: TRBV29-1; j_call: TRBJ2-7; d_call: TRBD1; cdr3_nt: TGCAGCGTTGAGAAGACAGGGAGCTCCTACGAGCAGTACTTC; cdr3_aa: CSVEKTGSSYEQYF
cdr3_length: 12; clone_size: .; v_call: TRBV7-2; j_call: TRBJ1-5; d_call: TRBD1; cdr3_nt: TGTGCCAGCGGGACAGGGAGTCAGCCCCAGCATTTT; cdr3_aa: CASGTGSQPQHF
cdr3_length: 19; clone_size: .; v_call: TRBV12-3/TRBV12-4; j_call: TRBJ1-3; d_call: TRBD1; cdr3_nt: TGTGCCAGCAGTTCAAACCCTTTGCAGGGGGCCTACAGTGGAAACACCATATATTTT; cdr3_aa: CASSSNPLQGAYSGNTIYF
cdr3_length: 16; clone_size: few; v_call: TRBV6-1; j_call: TRBJ1-1; d_call: .; cdr3_nt: TGTGCCAGCAGTGAACGGGCCTCACGGGGGGACACTGAAGCTTTCTTT; cdr3_aa: CASSERASRGDTEAFF
cdr3_length: 14; clone_size: many; v_call: TRBV14; j_call: TRBJ2-5; d_call: .; cdr3_nt: TGTGCCAGCAGCCAAGTGAGCGGCCAAGAGACCCAGTACTTC; cdr3_aa: CASSQVSGQETQYF
cdr3_length: 18; clone_size: many; v_call: TRBV13; j_call: TRBJ2-5; d_call: TRBD2; cdr3_nt: TGTGCCAGCAGCTTAGTAGAGGCCGGACTAGCGGAGGAAGAGACCCAGTACTTC; cdr3_aa: CASSLVEAGLAEEETQYF
cdr3_length: 13; clone_size: many; v_call: TRBV10-2; j_call: TRBJ1-1; d_call: .; cdr3_nt: TGCGCCAGCAGTTCAGGGAAGAACACTGAAGCTTTCTTT; cdr3_aa: CASSSGKNTEAFF
cdr3_length: 15; clone_size: many; v_call: TRBV19; j_call: TRBJ1-1; d_call: .; cdr3_nt: TGTGCCAGTAGTCCCCAGGGCTGGGGGAACACTGAAGCTTTCTTT; cdr3_aa: CASSPQGWGNTEAFF
cdr3_length: 13; clone_size: many; v_call: TRBV29-1; j_call: TRBJ2-7; d_call: TRBD1; cdr3_nt: TGCAGCGTTTCTCGGACAGGGGGTTCCGAGCAGTACTTC; cdr3_aa: CSVSRTGGSEQYF
cdr3_length: 12; clone_size: .; v_call: TRBV24-1; j_call: TRBJ2-1; d_call: .; cdr3_nt: TGTGCCACCAGTGACGTAGGTGATGAGCAGTTCTTC; cdr3_aa: CATSDVGDEQFF
cdr3_length: 16; clone_size: .; v_call: TRBV7-8; j_call: TRBJ1-5; d_call: TRBD1; cdr3_nt: TGTGCCAGCAGTTACCCCGGACAGGGGAACAATCAGCCCCAGCATTTT; cdr3_aa: CASSYPGQGNNQPQHF
cdr3_length: 14; clone_size: .; v_call: TRBV18; j_call: TRBJ1-1; d_call: .; cdr3_nt: TGTGCCAGCTCACCGGGACCACGGGGCACTGAAGCTTTCTTT; cdr3_aa: CASSPGPRGTEAFF
cdr3_length: 13; clone_size: many; v_call: TRBV5-4; j_call: TRBJ1-1; d_call: .; cdr3_nt: TGTGCCACCTTCACAGGGTCAGGCACTGAAGCTTTCTTT; cdr3_aa: CATFTGSGTEAFF
cdr3_length: 14; clone_size: .; v_call: TRBV29-1; j_call: TRBJ1-5; d_call: .; cdr3_nt: TGCAGCGTAAGGGAGAGGGGACGGGGTCAGCCCCAGCATTTT; cdr3_aa: CSVRERGRGQPQHF
cdr3_length: 12; clone_size: .; v_call: TRBV11-2; j_call: TRBJ2-7; d_call: .; cdr3_nt: TGTGCCAGCAGCTTGGCTAGCAGCCGAAAGTACTTC; cdr3_aa: CASSLASSRKYF
cdr3_length: 16; clone_size: few; v_call: TRBV12-3/TRBV12-4; j_call: TRBJ1-6; d_call: TRBD1; cdr3_nt: TGTGCCAGCAGTTTAATGGGCAGGGGGGGTCATTCACCCCTCCACTTT; cdr3_aa: CASSLMGRGGHSPLHF
cdr3_length: 13; clone_size: many; v_call: TRBV6-5; j_call: TRBJ1-6; d_call: .; cdr3_nt: TGTGCCAGCACCGGGACACTTAATTCACCCCTCCACTTT; cdr3_aa: CASTGTLNSPLHF
cdr3_length: 16; clone_size: few; v_call: TRBV5-1; j_call: TRBJ2-2; d_call: TRBD2; cdr3_nt: TGCGCCAGCAGCCGGACTAGCGGGCTCGACACCGGGGAGCTGTTTTTT; cdr3_aa: CASSRTSGLDTGELFF
cdr3_length: 18; clone_size: .; v_call: TRBV6-6; j_call: TRBJ2-2; d_call: .; cdr3_nt: TGTGCCAGCAGTGCCCTTGTGTCGGGTGGGGGCAGTACCGGGGAGCTGTTTTTT; cdr3_aa: CASSALVSGGGSTGELFF
cdr3_length: 13; clone_size: many; v_call: TRBV6-1; j_call: TRBJ2-5; d_call: .; cdr3_nt: TGTGCCAGCGGGGCGGGACGAGAAGAGACCCAGTACTTC; cdr3_aa: CASGAGREETQYF
cdr3_length: 12; clone_size: .; v_call: TRBV7-9; j_call: TRBJ2-7; d_call: .; cdr3_nt: TGTGCCAGCAGCCCGACCTACAATGAGCAGTACTTC; cdr3_aa: CASSPTYNEQYF
cdr3_length: 14; clone_size: few; v_call: TRBV14; j_call: TRBJ2-7; d_call: TRBD2; cdr3_nt: TGTGCCAGCAGCCAGAGCGGGAGCGTTAACGAGCAGTACTTC; cdr3_aa: CASSQSGSVNEQYF
cdr3_length: 15; clone_size: few; v_call: TRBV28; j_call: TRBJ2-5; d_call: TRBD2; cdr3_nt: TGTGCCAGCAGTTTAGGGGCTAGCGGATTATCGACCCAGTACTTC; cdr3_aa: CASSLGASGLSTQYF
cdr3_length: 10; clone_size: .; v_call: TRBV29-1; j_call: TRBJ1-1; d_call: .; cdr3_nt: TGCAGCGTTGCGGGCGGGAGAGTTTTCTTT; cdr3_aa: CSVAGGRVFF
cdr3_length: 13; clone_size: few; v_call: TRBV20-1; j_call: TRBJ2-1; d_call: .; cdr3_nt: TGCAGTGCTAACAAGCGGAGTTACAATGAGCAGTTCTTC; cdr3_aa: CSANKRSYNEQFF
cdr3_length: 14; clone_size: .; v_call: TRBV7-9; j_call: TRBJ1-2; d_call: .; cdr3_nt: TGTGCCAGCTCACCGGACAGTTTTAACTATGGCTACACCTTC; cdr3_aa: CASSPDSFNYGYTF
cdr3_length: 15; clone_size: .; v_call: TRBV7-9; j_call: TRBJ2-7; d_call: .; cdr3_nt: TGTGCCAGCAGCTTTAAGGCAGGGTCTTCCCACGAGCAGTACTTC; cdr3_aa: CASSFKAGSSHEQYF
cdr3_length: 12; clone_size: many; v_call: TRBV20-1; j_call: TRBJ2-7; d_call: .; cdr3_nt: TGCAGTGCTACCCGGGACACCTACGAGCAGTACTTC; cdr3_aa: CSATRDTYEQYF
cdr3_length: 14; clone_size: many; v_call: TRBV3-1; j_call: TRBJ1-1; d_call: .; cdr3_nt: TGTGCCAGCAGCCAAATCCCTGGGGACACTGAAGCTTTCTTT; cdr3_aa: CASSQIPGDTEAFF
cdr3_length: 16; clone_size: few; v_call: TRBV6-5; j_call: TRBJ2-2; d_call: .; cdr3_nt: TGTGCCAGCAGAAACCATGGGATCGCGAACACCGGGGAGCTGTTTTTT; cdr3_aa: CASRNHGIANTGELFF
cdr3_length: 18; clone_size: .; v_call: TRBV2; j_call: TRBJ1-1; d_call: .; cdr3_nt: TGTGCCAGCTCACCCCCGTCGATCGGCGACGATCTGAACACTGAAGCTTTCTTT; cdr3_aa: CASSPPSIGDDLNTEAFF
cdr3_length: 13; clone_size: many; v_call: TRBV20-1; j_call: TRBJ1-5; d_call: .; cdr3_nt: TGCAGTGCTAGGAAGGAACAAAATCAGCCCCAGCATTTT; cdr3_aa: CSARKEQNQPQHF
cdr3_length: 12; clone_size: many; v_call: TRBV6-5; j_call: TRBJ1-1; d_call: .; cdr3_nt: TGTGCCAGCAGGGCCTCGGGGACTGAAGCTTTCTTT; cdr3_aa: CASRASGTEAFF
cdr3_length: 13; clone_size: many; v_call: TRBV6-2/TRBV6-3; j_call: TRBJ1-1; d_call: .; cdr3_nt: TGTGCCAGCAGTCCATCTTGGACGGGCGAAGCTTTCTTT; cdr3_aa: CASSPSWTGEAFF
cdr3_length: 15; clone_size: .; v_call: TRBV7-2; j_call: TRBJ2-4; d_call: .; cdr3_nt: TGTGCCAGCAGCTCCGCGAGGGATGCCAAAAACATTCAGTACTTC; cdr3_aa: CASSSARDAKNIQYF
cdr3_length: 19; clone_size: .; v_call: TRBV6-6; j_call: TRBJ2-7; d_call: TRBD2; cdr3_nt: TGTGCCAGCAGTGCTCCGGGACTAGCGGGGGGACTAACCTACAATGAGCAGTACTTC; cdr3_aa: CASSAPGLAGGLTYNEQYF
cdr3_length: 10; clone_size: .; v_call: TRBV2; j_call: TRBJ2-7; d_call: .; cdr3_nt: TGTGCCAGCAGTGAAGGCCGGCAGTACTTC; cdr3_aa: CASSEGRQYF
cdr3_length: 16; clone_size: .; v_call: TRBV2; j_call: TRBJ1-1; d_call: TRBD1; cdr3_nt: TGTGCCAGCAGTGAAGCAGGTCAGGGGGCGAACACTGAAGCTTTCTTT; cdr3_aa: CASSEAGQGANTEAFF
cdr3_length: 15; clone_size: many; v_call: TRBV28; j_call: TRBJ2-6; d_call: .; cdr3_nt: TGTGCCAGCAGTCCCGATAGCTCTGGGGCCAACGTCCTGACTTTC; cdr3_aa: CASSPDSSGANVLTF
cdr3_length: 16; clone_size: many; v_call: TRBV19; j_call: TRBJ1-5; d_call: .; cdr3_nt: TGTGCCAGTAGTATAACCGGGACACCAAGCAATCAGCCCCAGCATTTT; cdr3_aa: CASSITGTPSNQPQHF
cdr3_length: 15; clone_size: .; v_call: TRBV7-2; j_call: TRBJ2-7; d_call: .; cdr3_nt: TGTGCCAGCACTAATCCGTTCGGCAGGGCGAACGAGCGGTACTTC; cdr3_aa: CASTNPFGRANERYF
cdr3_length: 16; clone_size: .; v_call: TRBV7-6; j_call: TRBJ1-3; d_call: .; cdr3_nt: TGTGCCAGCAGCTTAACCGCAGGGGCTTCTGGAAACACCATATATTTT; cdr3_aa: CASSLTAGASGNTIYF
cdr3_length: 18; clone_size: few; v_call: TRBV6-5; j_call: TRBJ1-6; d_call: TRBD1; cdr3_nt: TGTGCCAGCAGTTACCTTCCCCCCGACAGGGCAAATAATTCACCCCTCCACTTT; cdr3_aa: CASSYLPPDRANNSPLHF
cdr3_length: 14; clone_size: many; v_call: TRBV10-3; j_call: TRBJ1-1; d_call: TRBD1; cdr3_nt: TGTGCCATCAGCGGAGACAGGGGTGGCACTGAAGCTTTCTTT; cdr3_aa: CAISGDRGGTEAFF
cdr3_length: 13; clone_size: many; v_call: TRBV10-3; j_call: TRBJ1-2; d_call: TRBD1; cdr3_nt: TGTGCCATCAGCCCGGGACAGGGGGATGGCTACACCTTC; cdr3_aa: CAISPGQGDGYTF
cdr3_length: 17; clone_size: .; v_call: TRBV7-6; j_call: TRBJ1-6; d_call: TRBD1; cdr3_nt: TGTGCCAGCAGCCAGGGTTGGGACAGGGGGGATAATTCACCCCTCCACTTT; cdr3_aa: CASSQGWDRGDNSPLHF
cdr3_length: 12; clone_size: few; v_call: TRBV20-1; j_call: TRBJ1-2; d_call: TRBD1; cdr3_nt: TGCAGTGTAAGACAGGGGAACTATGGCTACACCTTC; cdr3_aa: CSVRQGNYGYTF
cdr3_length: 13; clone_size: many; v_call: TRBV29-1; j_call: TRBJ1-1; d_call: TRBD1; cdr3_nt: TGCAGCGCTTCACCAGGGGGCAGAACTGAAGCTTTCTTT; cdr3_aa: CSASPGGRTEAFF
cdr3_length: 14; clone_size: many; v_call: TRBV12-3/TRBV12-4; j_call: TRBJ2-7; d_call: .; cdr3_nt: TGTGCCAGCTCCTCCGCGGGACAGATCTACGAGCAGTACTTC; cdr3_aa: CASSSAGQIYEQYF
cdr3_length: 12; clone_size: many; v_call: TRBV20-1; j_call: TRBJ1-2; d_call: .; cdr3_nt: TGCAGTGCTAGTGGAGCGTCAAGTGGCTACACCTTC; cdr3_aa: CSASGASSGYTF
cdr3_length: 13; clone_size: .; v_call: TRBV2; j_call: TRBJ1-1; d_call: TRBD1; cdr3_nt: TGTGCCAGCAGTGTAGGAGGACAGGGATGGGCTTTCTTT; cdr3_aa: CASSVGGQGWAFF
cdr3_length: 16; clone_size: many; v_call: TRBV27; j_call: TRBJ1-6; d_call: .; cdr3_nt: TGTGCCAGCACTGCAGGCAGCAACTCCTATAATTCACCCCTCCACTTT; cdr3_aa: CASTAGSNSYNSPLHF
cdr3_length: 15; clone_size: .; v_call: TRBV7-9; j_call: TRBJ2-7; d_call: TRBD1; cdr3_nt: TGTGCCAGCAGCTCAAGGACAGGGCAGAGCGACGAGCAGTACTTC; cdr3_aa: CASSSRTGQSDEQYF
cdr3_length: 14; clone_size: .; v_call: TRBV29-1; j_call: TRBJ2-7; d_call: .; cdr3_nt: TGTGCCAGCAGCCCCAGGACCGTCTCCTACGAGCAGTACTTC; cdr3_aa: CASSPRTVSYEQYF
cdr3_length: 12; clone_size: .; v_call: TRBV13; j_call: TRBJ1-1; d_call: .; cdr3_nt: TGTGCCAGCAAGTGGGCAGGACATGAAGCTTTCTTT; cdr3_aa: CASKWAGHEAFF